These 29 T cell receptor beta chains came from one sample sequenced in a study of Graves' ophthalmopathy and Graves' hyperthyroidism. The authors amplified TCR beta CDR3 regions from RNA transcripts. HTBI primers were used in a first-round RT-PCR, which preceded a second-round multiplex PCR. TCRdb reprocessed the multiplex PCR reads with MiXCR, giving one entry per CDR3 protein. This sample has 350,000 to 400,000 distinct CDR3 sequences; around 16% occur once, and the top ten carry roughly 1.5%. The sequenced sample consisted of peripheral blood. The receptors shown here come from a woman younger than 30 with Graves' ophthalmopathy.

This clonotype was seen at least ten times. This chain joins TRBV9 and TRBJ1-1; D uncertain. The CDR3 length is 13 residues. Deletions cut 4 bases from V and 7 bases from J, with 14 bases between. Germline V lookup: CDR1 SGDLS, CDR2 YYNGEE. In DNA form, the CDR3 reads TGTGCCAGCAGCCCCGGGAGGCAGGATGAAGCTTTCTTT. Its protein product is CASSPGRQDEAFF.

The sample holds many counts of this clonotype. V usage is TRBV28 and J usage is TRBJ1-2, with a possible D match to TRBD1 (5 bases). V was trimmed by 3 bases and J by 6 bases, leaving 8 bases between them. Germline CDR1 reads MDHEN; CDR2 reads SYDVKM. CDR3 length: 12 amino acids. The CDR3 DNA follows: TGTGCCAGCAGTTTCTGGGGGGATGGCTACACCTTC. Protein product: CASSFWGDGYTF.

The J gene is TRBJ2-5, the V gene TRBV6-1, with a tentative D call TRBD1 (6 bases). In germline, CDR1 is MNHNS, CDR2 SASEGT. This CDR3 spans 13 amino acids. The V and J ends lost 6 bases and 1 base respectively, with 9 bases between them. The CDR3 region has the DNA TGTGCCAGCAGCACAGGGCCCCAAGAGACCCAGTACTTC. Translated: CASSTGPQETQYF.

In DNA form, the CDR3 reads TGTGCCAGCAGTTTGCGGGGACTTTGGAATTCACCCCTCCACTTT. Translation gives CASSLRGLWNSPLHF. The chain links TRBV12-3 or TRBV12-4 to TRBJ1-6, with D perhaps TRBD1 (5 bases). The ends were cut back, 3 bases at V and 7 bases at J, with 13 bases in the middle. The CDR3 is 15 residues long.

This clonotype was counted at least ten times. This rearrangement joins TRBV7-6 to TRBJ2-7; TRBD2 aligns across 14 bases. Trimming removed 5 bases from V and 3 bases from J; junction bases left unmatched: 6. Germline V CDR1 and CDR2: SGHVS, FNYEAQ. CDR3 length equals 16 residues. The chain's CDR3 is CASSRGLAGGYYEQYF. The CDR3 DNA reads as TGTGCCAGCAGCCGAGGACTAGCGGGAGGTTACTACGAGCAGTACTTC.

Details on this clonotype: This could be a read error, since a much larger clone is one nucleotide away. Likely a read error: the CDR3 ends without its conserved phenylalanine or tryptophan. In DNA, the CDR3 is TGCGCCAGCAGGACCGAACAGTCCGGGGAGCTGTTTTCT. It is translated as CASRTEQSGELFS. J is TRBJ2-2 and V is TRBV5-1; D not certain. CDR3 length: 13 amino acids. Germline V lookup: CDR1 SGHRS, CDR2 YFSETQ. Trimming stripped 5 bases from V and 6 bases from J, with 11 bases between.

At least ten counts were recorded for this clonotype. The gene calls are TRBV12-3 or TRBV12-4 and TRBJ2-5; no clear D. The CDR3 has 13 amino acids. V shed 1 base and J shed 0 bases, with 3 bases lying between them. CDR3 in amino acids: CASSLVDQETQYF. In nucleotides, the CDR3 is TGTGCCAGCAGTTTAGTTGACCAAGAGACCCAGTACTTC.

This clonotype was picked up many times. The chain uses TRBV10-3 and TRBJ2-7, with 9 bases aligning to TRBD2. V lost 11 bases and J lost 7; bases outside the gene matches: 21. This CDR3 comprises 16 residues. Germline CDR1 ENHRY, CDR2 SYGVKD. The chain's CDR3 is CASRSLSLAGGMEQYF. The CDR3, as DNA: TGTGCCTCAAGGTCCTTGTCTCTTGCGGGAGGGATGGAGCAGTACTTC.

Many counts were recorded for this clonotype. V and J are TRBV29-1 and TRBJ2-5; possibly TRBD1 or TRBD2 for D (5 bases each). There are 13 residues in the CDR3. Between the trimmed V and J ends, which lost 2 bases and 2 bases, there was a span of 9 bases. The germline V gene encodes CDR1 SQVTM and CDR2 ANQGSEA. The CDR3 is CSVESGLQETQYF. CDR3 bases: TGCAGCGTTGAATCGGGGCTGCAAGAGACCCAGTACTTC.

This chain connects TRBV20-1 to TRBJ2-5; 7 bases fit TRBD1. The CDR3 sequence is 12 residues long. V shed 6 bases and J 1 base; nucleotides not matched to a gene: 2. Germline values: CDR1 DFQATT, CDR2 SNEGSKA (reference sequence). The CDR3 region has the DNA TGCAGTGCGAGGGGGCGCCAAGAGACCCAGTACTTC. Protein sequence: CSARGRQETQYF.

This clonotype was seen a few times. The V gene is TRBV5-1, the J gene TRBJ1-5; D perhaps matches TRBD1 (5 bases). CDR3 length: 18 amino acids. Trimming removed 7 bases from V and 5 bases from J, with 28 bases in between. The germline CDR1 and CDR2 sequences are SGHRS and YFSETQ. The CDR3 protein is CASRRGAPKGSLDQPQHF. The CDR3 DNA reads as TGCGCCAGCCGTCGAGGGGCCCCCAAAGGGTCATTAGATCAGCCCCAGCATTTT.

This clonotype was detected ten times or more. In DNA, the CDR3 is TGCAGTGCCAAGAGGGGGGGATGGACTGAAGCTTTCTTT. Its translation is CSAKRGGWTEAFF. The J gene is TRBJ1-1, the V gene TRBV20-1; D is possibly TRBD1 (6 bases). Germline V lookup: CDR1 DFQATT, CDR2 SNEGSKA (reference sequence). The CDR3 length is 13 residues. Deletions cut 6 bases from V and 5 bases from J, with 16 bases between.

This clonotype was recorded many times. The rearrangement joins TRBV15 to TRBJ2-7; D could derive from TRBD1 or TRBD2 (6 bases each). Germline CDR1 is LNHNV and CDR2 is YYDKDF (reference sequence). The CDR3 runs 16 residues. The V gene lost 3 bases and the J gene lost 4 bases, with 19 bases spanning the gap. CDR3: CATSRTGLRGNYEQYF. The CDR3 region has the DNA TGTGCCACCAGCAGGACGGGACTCAGGGGAAATTACGAGCAGTACTTC. The full variable domain, with the rest looked up from reference TRBV15 and TRBJ2-7, is DAMVIQNPRYQVTQFGKPVTLSCSQTLNHNVMYWYQQKSSQAPKLLFHYYDKDFNNEADTPDNFQSRRPNTSFCFLDIRSPGLGDTAMYLCATSRTGLRGNYEQYFGPGTRLTVT.

This clonotype was counted ten times or more. The CDR3 DNA reads TGTGCCAGCGGTCTGAAGGGGAGAGTCCACGAGCAGTACTTC. Amino acid sequence: CASGLKGRVHEQYF. The chain uses TRBV27 and TRBJ2-7; either TRBD1 or TRBD2 may supply D (5 bases each). Between the trimmed V and J ends, which lost 8 bases and 5 bases, there was a span of 19 bases. This CDR3 has 14 amino acids. From germline, CDR1 is MNHEY and CDR2 SMNVEV (reference sequence).

This clonotype was observed at least ten times. The chain carries TRBV12-3 or TRBV12-4 and TRBJ2-6, with no clear D. This CDR3 spans 15 amino acids. V dropped 5 bases and J dropped 1 base, with 9 bases sitting between them. This CDR3 reads CASSRRSSGANVLTF. The CDR3 DNA follows: TGTGCCAGCAGTCGTAGGTCGTCTGGGGCCAACGTCCTGACTTTC.

This clonotype was recorded many times. The chain is built from TRBV7-9 and TRBJ1-1; maybe TRBD1 (6 bases). V lost 5 bases and J 5 bases, leaving 15 bases between the germline ends. The CDR3 is 14 residues long. Per germline, CDR1 SEHNR and CDR2 FQNEAQ (reference sequence). The CDR3 coding sequence is TGTGCCAGCAGCACGCAGGGGAGTCTAACTGAAGCTTTCTTT. This translates into CASSTQGSLTEAFF.

This clonotype came up many times. The rearrangement links TRBV28 to TRBJ1-5; tentative D call: TRBD1 (5 bases). Trimming cost V 6 bases and J 5 bases, with 23 bases left between them. The germline gives CDR1 MDHEN, CDR2 SYDVKM. This CDR3 region has 17 residues. CDR3 bases: TGTGCCAGCAGCTTGTTACAGGTGGTGAGAGGGCATCAGCCCCAGCATTTT. Translating gives CASSLLQVVRGHQPQHF. Full variable domain (missing parts from reference TRBV28 and TRBJ1-5): DVKVTQSSRYLVKRTGEKVFLECVQDMDHENMFWYRQDPGLGLRLIYFSYDVKMKEKGDIPEGYSVSREKKERFSLILESASTNQTSMYLCASSLLQVVRGHQPQHFGDGTRLSIL.

This clonotype showed up many times. The chain carries TRBV12-3 or TRBV12-4 and TRBJ1-5, with 9 bases matching TRBD1. The CDR3 totals 16 residues. The V segment lost 2 bases and the J segment 7 bases; nucleotides outside the gene matches: 9. As DNA, the CDR3 is TGTGCCAGCAGTTTACTACCCCGGGACAGGGAACAGCCCCAGCATTTT. Amino acids: CASSLLPRDREQPQHF.

This clonotype was seen many times. This sequence joins TRBV11-1 and TRBJ1-1; no firm D call. The germline CDR1 and CDR2 sequences are SGHAT and FQDESV (reference sequence). Between the trimmed V and J ends, which lost 5 bases and 4 bases, there was a span of 20 bases. This CDR3 has 16 residues. The CDR3 is CASSRTGVKSGTEAFF. In DNA, the CDR3 is TGTGCCAGCAGCCGAACGGGTGTTAAATCGGGCACTGAAGCTTTCTTT. Based on the CDR3 plus reference TRBV11-1 and TRBJ1-1, the full variable domain is EAEVAQSPRYKITEKSQAVAFWCDPISGHATLYWYRQILGQGPELLVQFQDESVVDDSQLPKDRFSAERLKGVDSTLKIQPAELGDSAMYLCASSRTGVKSGTEAFFGQGTRLTVV.

The sample holds many counts of this clonotype. The chain employs TRBV7-9 and TRBJ2-7, with 10 bases lining up with TRBD2. Germline-derived CDR1 and CDR2 are SEHNR and FQNEAQ (reference sequence). V shed 4 bases, J shed 7 bases, and the junction held 10 bases outside the gene matches. The CDR3 length is 15 residues. The CDR3 sequence: CASSWPSGSLGEQYF. The CDR3 DNA reads as TGTGCCAGCAGCTGGCCTAGCGGGAGCCTCGGGGAGCAGTACTTC.

This clonotype came up many times. V usage is TRBV11-1 and J usage is TRBJ1-2, with 10 nucleotides matching TRBD1. CDR3 length equals 14 residues. After removal of 5 bases from V and 8 bases from J, the junction contained 8 bases not matched to a gene. Germline assignment: CDR1 SGHAT and CDR2 FQDESV (reference sequence). The CDR3 here is CASSPRQGASGYTF. The CDR3 bases are TGTGCCAGCAGCCCGAGACAGGGGGCGAGCGGCTACACCTTC.

Many counts were recorded for this clonotype. The gene calls are TRBV20-1 and TRBJ2-7; D is uncertain. CDR1 and CDR2 (germline): DFQATT, SNEGSKA (reference sequence). The V and J ends lost 1 base and 10 bases respectively, with 29 bases between them. The CDR3 covers 17 residues. For the CDR3, the DNA is TGCAGTGCTAGAGGCTTTCTCGTGGGCAGTACATTCCTTTCCCAGTACTTC. Translated, it gives CSARGFLVGSTFLSQYF.

Ten or more counts support this clonotype. One base away lies a much larger clone, so this may be a sequencing read error. CDR3: CSACGQGTTSYGYTF. In DNA, the CDR3 is TGCAGTGCCTGCGGACAGGGTACGACCTCCTATGGCTACACCTTC. The chain couples TRBV20-1 to TRBJ1-2; 8 nucleotides match TRBD1. This CDR3 region has 15 residues. Unmatched junction bases numbered 13, after V lost 6 bases and J lost 4 bases. The germline CDR1 and CDR2 sequences are DFQATT and SNEGSKA (reference sequence).

The chain recombines TRBV7-2 with TRBJ1-1; 11 bases line up with TRBD1. With 3 bases clipped from V and 4 bases from J, the junction kept 4 bases outside the gene matches. Germline CDR1 and CDR2: SGHTA and FQGNSA. The CDR3 is 15 residues long. CDR3 residues: CASSFGQGARTEAFF. For the CDR3, the DNA is TGTGCCAGCAGCTTCGGACAGGGGGCGCGCACTGAAGCTTTCTTT.

In this sample, this clonotype turned up many times. The V call is TRBV20-1, the J call TRBJ1-1, with unresolved D. The V end lost 3 bases, the J end lost 7 bases, and 12 bases lay between the germline ends. Germline-derived CDR1 and CDR2 are DFQATT and SNEGSKA (reference sequence). The CDR3 consists of 12 residues. CDR3 coding DNA: TGCAGTGCTAGCCCCGGGGTGCATGAAGCTTTCTTT. Translation: CSASPGVHEAFF.

Many counts were recorded for this clonotype. The chain uses TRBV19 and TRBJ2-7, with D perhaps matching TRBD2 (5 bases). The CDR3 length is 13 residues. Deletions cut 9 bases from V and 6 bases from J, with 18 bases between. Germline loops: CDR1 LNHDA, CDR2 SQIVND (reference sequence). In nucleotides, the CDR3 is TGTGCCAGCGGACTCCCTACAATTGGCGAGCAGTACTTC. It yields the protein CASGLPTIGEQYF.

This clonotype was detected many times. The gene calls are TRBV6-2 or TRBV6-3 and TRBJ1-1, with TRBD1 matching over 8 bases. CDR3 length: 14 residues. Germline assignment: CDR1 MNHEY and CDR2 SVGEGT. The V segment lost 6 bases and the J segment 5 bases; nucleotides outside the gene matches: 8. CDR3 nucleotide sequence: TGTGCCAGCAGCCCAGGGGGCGCGGATACTGAAGCTTTCTTT. The encoded protein is CASSPGGADTEAFF.

This clonotype was seen repeatedly, ten times or more. The rearrangement joins TRBV12-3 or TRBV12-4 to TRBJ1-3; D is unresolved. The CDR3 extends over 14 amino acids. Trimming took off 3 bases at V and 0 bases at J, with 6 bases between the two ends. The CDR3 sequence: CASSFLLSGNTIYF. The CDR3 DNA sequence: TGTGCCAGCAGTTTTCTGCTCTCTGGAAACACCATATATTTT.

This chain joins TRBV5-1 and TRBJ2-7; D may be TRBD1 (6 bases). The germline gives CDR1 SGHRS, CDR2 YFSETQ. V lost 0 bases and J 6 bases, leaving 19 bases between the germline ends. The CDR3 length is 16 residues. The CDR3 is CASSLAGAGVGGEQYF. CDR3 DNA: TGCGCCAGCAGCTTGGCCGGGGCCGGTGTAGGGGGCGAGCAGTACTTC. The entire variable domain, with the rest obtained from reference TRBV5-1 and TRBJ2-7, is as follows: KAGVTQTPRYLIKTRGQQVTLSCSPISGHRSVSWYQQTPGQGLQFLFEYFSETQRNKGNFPGRFSGRQFSNSRSEMNVSTLELGDSALYLCASSLAGAGVGGEQYFGPGTRLTVT.